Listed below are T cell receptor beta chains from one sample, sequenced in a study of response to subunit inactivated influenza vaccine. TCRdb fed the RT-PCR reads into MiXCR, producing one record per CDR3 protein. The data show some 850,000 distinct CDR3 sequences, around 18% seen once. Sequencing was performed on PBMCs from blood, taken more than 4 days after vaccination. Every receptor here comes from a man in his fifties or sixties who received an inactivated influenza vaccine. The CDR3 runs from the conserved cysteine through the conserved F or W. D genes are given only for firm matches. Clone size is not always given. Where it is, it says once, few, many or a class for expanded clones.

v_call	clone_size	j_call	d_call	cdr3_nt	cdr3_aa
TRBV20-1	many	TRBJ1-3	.	TGCAGTGCTAGAGTGGGGGGGGCCGCTGGAAACACCATATATTTT	CSARVGGAAGNTIYF
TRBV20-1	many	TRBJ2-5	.	TGCAGTGCTAGATTCCTCACGCTTGGTTCGGTTAATGGAGAGACCCAGTACTTC	CSARFLTLGSVNGETQYF
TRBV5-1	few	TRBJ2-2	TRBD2	TGCGCCAGCAGCAGAGAGCGGGGGGTTACCACCGGGGAGCTGTTTTTT	CASSRERGVTTGELFF
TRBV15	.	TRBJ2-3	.	TGTGCCACCAGCCGGGACTTGATCGGGGTGGGCTATACAGATACGCAGTATTTT	CATSRDLIGVGYTDTQYF
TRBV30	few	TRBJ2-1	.	TGTGCCTGGAGCCAACCCAACAGGCGCAATGAGCAGTTCTTC	CAWSQPNRRNEQFF
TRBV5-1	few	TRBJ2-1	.	TGCGCCAGCAGCCTGACCTATGAGCAGTTCTTC	CASSLTYEQFF
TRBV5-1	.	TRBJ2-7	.	TGCGCCAGCGGCTTGACTCCGAACCCCTACGAGCAGTACTTC	CASGLTPNPYEQYF
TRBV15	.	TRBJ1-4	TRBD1	TGTGCCACCAGCAGAGGACAGGGGGCCGTGGGTAATAAAAAACTGTTTTTT	CATSRGQGAVGNKKLFF
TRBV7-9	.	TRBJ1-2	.	TGTGCCAGCAGCTCTCTTTGGCTTGGCTACACCTTC	CASSSLWLGYTF
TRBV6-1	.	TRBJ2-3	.	TGTGCCAGCAGGGGAACCCCGGGACAACTGGTGGGGACAGATACGCAGTATTTT	CASRGTPGQLVGTDTQYF
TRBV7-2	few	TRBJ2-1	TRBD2	TGTGCCAGCAGCTCCCGGACTAGCGGGAGCTTCGGTGAGCAGTTCTTC	CASSSRTSGSFGEQFF
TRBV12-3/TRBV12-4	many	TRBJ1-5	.	TGTGCCAGCAGTTTAGAGGGTGTTAGCAATCAGCCCCAGCATTTT	CASSLEGVSNQPQHF
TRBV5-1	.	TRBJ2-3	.	TGCGCCAGCTTTCCCGAACCAGGTCGAGCAGATACGCAGTATTTT	CASFPEPGRADTQYF
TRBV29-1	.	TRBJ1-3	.	TGCAGCGTTGAAGTTAGACACTCTGGAAACACCATATATTTT	CSVEVRHSGNTIYF
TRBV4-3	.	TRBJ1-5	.	TGCGCCAGCAGCCAAGATATGGGGGGAGGGCAGCCCCAGCATTTT	CASSQDMGGGQPQHF
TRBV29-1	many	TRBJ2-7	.	TGCAGCGTGTACCTTTCCGGGCCGCCCTACGAGCAGTACTTC	CSVYLSGPPYEQYF
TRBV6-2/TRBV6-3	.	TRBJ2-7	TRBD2	TGTGCCAGCAACATTGGACTAGCGGGCTACGAGCAGTACTTC	CASNIGLAGYEQYF
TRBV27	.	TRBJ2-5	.	TGTGCCAGCAGTACCTACGAGGGGGGTCAAGAGACCCAGTACTTC	CASSTYEGGQETQYF
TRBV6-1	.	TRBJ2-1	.	TGTGCCAGCAGCGGACAGACGAGCTCCTACAATGAGCAGTTCTTC	CASSGQTSSYNEQFF
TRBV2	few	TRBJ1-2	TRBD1	TGTGCCAGCAGCAACAGGGGTCAGAGCTACACCTTC	CASSNRGQSYTF
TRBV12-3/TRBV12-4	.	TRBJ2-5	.	TGTGCCAGCAGCCTTGGGGGCGAGTACCAAGAGACCCAGTACTTC	CASSLGGEYQETQYF
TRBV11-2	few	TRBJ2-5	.	TGTGCCAGCAGCGATAGGCGGGGTGGGGAGACCCAGTACTTC	CASSDRRGGETQYF
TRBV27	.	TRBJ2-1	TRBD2	TGTGCCAGCAGTTCCATTGCGGGAGTAGGTCTAATTGGGCAGTTCTTC	CASSSIAGVGLIGQFF
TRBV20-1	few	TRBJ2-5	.	TGCAGTGCTAGAGTCAGGGCAAGGACAGAGACCCAGTACTTC	CSARVRARTETQYF
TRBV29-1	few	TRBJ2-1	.	TGCAGCGTTGCCAGGGGTAACAATGAGCAGTTCTTC	CSVARGNNEQFF
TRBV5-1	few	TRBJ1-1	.	TGCGCCAGCAGCTTGTCGGCGGGGGCGACGAGTGTTGCTTTCTTT	CASSLSAGATSVAFF